Listed here is a single T cell receptor (beta chain). Germline V gene data show CDR1 as LNHDA and CDR2 as SQIVND (reference sequence). V lost 3 bases to trimming and J lost 4 bases, with 10 bases between them. This CDR3 spans 14 amino acids. TCRdb called the 5' RACE reads again in MiXCR, with one record for every CDR3 protein. The table lists about 83,000 distinct CDR3 sequences, over 12% of them singletons. This sample was included in a study of early T cells in non-severe SARS-CoV-2 infection. Across the study: Chains from this unsorted whole-blood bulk RNA could not be paired.

Sequencing input: whole blood. This chain joins TRBV19 and TRBJ1-5; D is unresolved. The TCR was taken from an adult who was a healthcare worker with PCR-confirmed SARS-CoV-2 infection or an uninfected control (not recorded which). CDR3 in DNA: TGTGCCAGTAGTATGTTGCAGGCAAATCAGCCCCAGCATTTT. Translated, it gives CASSMLQANQPQHF.